The rows below give T cell receptor beta chains drawn from one sample of a study of blood T cell repertoires in COVID-19. TCRdb's table, derived via immunoSEQ multiplex PCR, lists solely in-frame clones and lacks some. The repertoire consists of about 150,000 clones, with around nine tenths occurring once and the leading ten covering about 2.4%. Specimen: peripheral blood. These receptor sequences come from a woman aged 70 to 79 with acute or convalescent COVID-19. Both conserved end residues are part of each CDR3. A D gene is named only where the DNA matches it firmly. A row's size may be missing; if present it is once, few, many or a size class.

TRBV19	TRBJ1-3	TRBD1	once	CASTDGTGISGNTIYF	TGTGCCAGTACGGATGGGACAGGGATCTCTGGAAACACCATATATTTT
TRBV5-8	TRBJ2-6	-	-	CASSIHSGANVLTF	TGTGCCAGCAGCATACACTCTGGGGCCAACGTCCTGACTTTC
TRBV27	TRBJ1-2	-	-	CASSFHVLPTGYGYTF	TGTGCCAGCAGTTTCCACGTCCTCCCAACAGGATATGGCTACACCTTC
TRBV4-1	TRBJ2-1	TRBD2	-	CASSQGEAGGYNEQFF	TGCGCCAGCAGCCAAGGGGAAGCGGGGGGATACAATGAGCAGTTCTTC
TRBV18	TRBJ2-3	TRBD2	once	CASSPLRQRGTDTQYF	TGTGCCAGCTCACCATTGCGCCAGCGGGGGACAGATACGCAGTATTTT
TRBV11-2	TRBJ2-2	-	-	CASSFHGELFF	TGTGCCAGCAGCTTTCACGGGGAGCTGTTTTTT
TRBV6-2/TRBV6-3	TRBJ2-4	TRBD1	once	CASSKQQGVTRKYF	TGTGCCAGCAGTAAACAACAGGGGGTAACGAGAAAGTACTTC
TRBV7-2	TRBJ2-3	TRBD1	few	CASSPGQTFTDTQYF	TGTGCCAGCAGCCCGGGACAGACTTTCACAGATACGCAGTATTTT
TRBV14	TRBJ1-2	TRBD1	-	CASSQVVGDRVFERGYTF	TGTGCCAGCAGCCAAGTTGTGGGGGACAGGGTATTCGAGCGGGGCTACACCTTC
TRBV3-1/TRBV3-2	TRBJ2-1	TRBD2	-	CASTTSGGYNEQFF	TGTGCCAGCACTACCAGCGGGGGGTACAATGAGCAGTTCTTC
TRBV7-2	TRBJ1-2	-	-	CASKTENYGYTF	TGTGCCAGCAAGACAGAGAACTATGGCTACACCTTC
TRBV5-5	TRBJ1-5	TRBD1	-	CASGRQGGQPQHF	TGTGCCAGCGGCCGGCAAGGGGGCCAGCCCCAGCATTTT
TRBV11-2	TRBJ1-2	TRBD1	few	CASSWTDRDVGYTF	TGTGCCAGCAGCTGGACGGACAGGGACGTCGGCTACACCTTC
TRBV2	TRBJ1-1	TRBD1	-	CASSETETGSEAFF	TGTGCCAGCAGTGAGACCGAGACAGGGTCTGAAGCTTTCTTT
TRBV12-3/TRBV12-4	TRBJ2-5	-	-	CASTDSQETQYF	TGTGCCAGCACCGACAGCCAAGAGACCCAGTACTTC
TRBV4-2	TRBJ2-1	-	-	CASSQDSPHMTGLDNEQFF	TGTGCCAGCAGCCAAGATTCTCCCCACATGACAGGCCTCGACAATGAGCAGTTCTTC
TRBV4-1	TRBJ2-7	TRBD2	-	CASSTVGQRGWDEQYF	TGCGCCAGCAGCACCGTGGGCCAGCGGGGGTGGGACGAGCAGTACTTC
TRBV2	TRBJ2-4	-	-	CASSERGWGENIQYF	TGTGCCAGCAGTGAAAGGGGCTGGGGGGAAAACATTCAGTACTTC
TRBV12-5	TRBJ2-3	-	-	CASGLLGDLASSTDTQYF	TGTGCTAGTGGTTTGCTCGGGGATTTAGCATCGAGCACAGATACGCAGTATTTT
TRBV18	TRBJ1-4	TRBD1	-	CASSAGQAEKLFF	TGTGCCAGCTCAGCCGGACAGGCGGAAAAACTGTTTTTT
TRBV11-2	TRBJ1-2	TRBD1	-	CASPRTGKNYGYTF	TGTGCCAGCCCCCGGACAGGGAAGAACTATGGCTACACCTTC
TRBV19	TRBJ2-3	TRBD2	-	CASSFGLAGPDTQYF	TGTGCCAGTAGTTTCGGACTAGCGGGGCCAGATACGCAGTATTTT
TRBV28	TRBJ1-4	-	-	CASSSGLGQFEKLFF	TGTGCCAGCAGTTCCGGGTTGGGACAATTTGAAAAACTGTTTTTT
TRBV6-5	TRBJ2-3	-	-	CASSPLVASTDTQYF	TGTGCCAGCAGTCCCCTCGTGGCCAGCACAGATACGCAGTATTTT
TRBV7-2	TRBJ2-5	-	once	CASSYSGGQETQYF	TGTGCCAGCAGTTATTCGGGGGGCCAGGAGACCCAGTACTTC
TRBV4-2	TRBJ2-5	TRBD2	once	CASSQGNGGAETQYF	TGTGCCAGCAGCCAAGGCAACGGGGGGGCCGAGACCCAGTACTTC
TRBV2	TRBJ2-5	-	-	CASGVWGGTQYF	TGTGCCAGCGGGGTTTGGGGCGGGACCCAGTACTTC
TRBV2	TRBJ1-5	-	-	CASLSVEGVNQPQHF	TGTGCCAGCCTATCGGTAGAGGGTGTCAATCAGCCCCAGCATTTT
TRBV28	TRBJ1-4	-	once	CASAGGGAGEKLFF	TGTGCCAGCGCCGGAGGGGGGGCTGGGGAAAAACTGTTTTTT
TRBV7-2	TRBJ2-7	-	-	CASGLTVVAGSYEQYF	TGTGCCAGCGGCTTAACGGTGGTTGCGGGCTCCTACGAGCAGTACTTC
TRBV25-1	TRBJ1-2	-	-	CASSEGGRSGYTF	TGTGCCAGCAGTGAGGGCGGGAGGAGTGGCTACACCTTC
TRBV3-1/TRBV3-2	TRBJ2-5	-	-	CASSFLAITKTQYF	TGTGCCAGCAGCTTCCTAGCAATCACGAAGACCCAGTACTTC
TRBV5-1	TRBJ2-7	TRBD1	-	CASSLAIRTGSYEQYF	TGCGCCAGCAGCTTGGCAATTCGGACAGGGAGCTACGAGCAGTACTTC
TRBV4-1	TRBJ1-6	-	-	CASSRGSSSYNSPLHF	TGCGCCAGCAGCCGAGGGTCGAGCTCCTATAATTCACCCCTCCACTTT
TRBV7-9	TRBJ1-5	-	-	CASSLGQGFGNQPQHF	TGTGCCAGCAGCTTAGGTCAGGGCTTTGGCAATCAGCCCCAGCATTTT
TRBV19	TRBJ1-2	-	-	CASSLFGYGYTF	TGTGCCAGTAGCTTATTCGGCTATGGCTACACCTTC
TRBV4-3	TRBJ2-5	TRBD2	-	CASSQDLDSGGVRETQYF	TGCGCCAGCAGCCAAGATCTGGATAGCGGGGGGGTTCGAGAGACCCAGTACTTC
TRBV29-1	TRBJ1-4	TRBD1	-	CSVEREDREELFF	TGCAGCGTTGAGAGAGAGGACAGGGAGGAACTGTTTTTT
TRBV6-5	TRBJ1-3	TRBD1	-	CASSRNRGSGNTIYF	TGTGCCAGCAGTCGGAACAGGGGCTCTGGAAACACCATATATTTT
TRBV6-2/TRBV6-3	TRBJ2-7	TRBD1	few	CASSPGTGILSSYEQYF	TGTGCCAGCAGCCCAGGGACAGGTATCCTCTCGTCCTACGAGCAGTACTTC
TRBV7-7	TRBJ2-3	TRBD2	-	CASSPRGGGTDTQYF	TGTGCTAGCAGTCCTCGGGGGGGCGGCACAGATACGCAGTATTTT
TRBV5-1	TRBJ2-3	TRBD1	-	CASSYRGRGTDTQYF	TGCGCCAGCAGCTACAGGGGACGTGGCACAGATACGCAGTATTTT
TRBV7-2	TRBJ2-7	TRBD2	-	CASSAAGLAGTEQYF	TGTGCCAGCAGCGCCGCGGGACTAGCGGGGACCGAGCAGTACTTC
TRBV6-5	TRBJ2-2	-	-	CASSYVAGGTGELFF	TGTGCCAGCAGTTATGTGGCAGGGGGGACCGGGGAGCTGTTTTTT
TRBV19	TRBJ1-5	-	-	CASSIGRRTDNQPQHF	TGTGCCAGTAGTATCGGAAGGCGGACAGACAATCAGCCCCAGCATTTT
TRBV18	TRBJ1-2	TRBD1	-	CASSQALTGGEDYTF	TGTGCCAGCTCACAGGCATTGACAGGGGGCGAAGACTACACCTTC